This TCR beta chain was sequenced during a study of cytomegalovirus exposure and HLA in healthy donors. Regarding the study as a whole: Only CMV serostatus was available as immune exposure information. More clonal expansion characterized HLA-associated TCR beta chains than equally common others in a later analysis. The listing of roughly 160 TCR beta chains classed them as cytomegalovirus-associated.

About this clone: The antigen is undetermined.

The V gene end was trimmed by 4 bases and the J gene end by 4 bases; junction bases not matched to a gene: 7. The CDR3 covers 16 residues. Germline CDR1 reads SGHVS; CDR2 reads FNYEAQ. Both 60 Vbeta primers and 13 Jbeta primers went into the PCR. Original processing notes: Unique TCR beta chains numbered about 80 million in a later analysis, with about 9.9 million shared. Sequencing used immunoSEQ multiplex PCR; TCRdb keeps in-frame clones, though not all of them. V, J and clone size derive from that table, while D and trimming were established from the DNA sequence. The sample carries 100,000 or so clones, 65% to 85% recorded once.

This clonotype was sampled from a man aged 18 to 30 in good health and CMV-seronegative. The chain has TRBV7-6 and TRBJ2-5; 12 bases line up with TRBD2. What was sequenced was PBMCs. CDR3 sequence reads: CASSSWTSGTGETQYF. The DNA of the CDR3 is TGTGCCAGCAGCTCCTGGACTAGCGGGACGGGAGAGACCCAGTACTTC.